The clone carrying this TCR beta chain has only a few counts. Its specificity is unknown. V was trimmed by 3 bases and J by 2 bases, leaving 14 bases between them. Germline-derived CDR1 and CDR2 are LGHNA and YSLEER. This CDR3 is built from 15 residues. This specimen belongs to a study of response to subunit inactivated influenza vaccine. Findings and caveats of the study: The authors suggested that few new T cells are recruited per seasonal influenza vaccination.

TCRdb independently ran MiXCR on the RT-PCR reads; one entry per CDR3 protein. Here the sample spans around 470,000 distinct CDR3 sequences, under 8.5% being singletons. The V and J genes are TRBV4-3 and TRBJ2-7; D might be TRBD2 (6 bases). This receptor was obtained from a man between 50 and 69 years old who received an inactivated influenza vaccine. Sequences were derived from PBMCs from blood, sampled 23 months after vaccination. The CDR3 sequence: CASSHGSGVTYEQYF. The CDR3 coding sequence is TGCGCCAGCAGCCACGGATCGGGGGTAACCTACGAGCAGTACTTC.